The T cell receptor (beta chain) described here comes from a study of T cell changes during pregnancy in multiple sclerosis. Germline CDR1 reads MDHEN; CDR2 reads SYDVKM. Deletions cut 2 bases from V and 3 bases from J, with 16 bases between. There are 16 residues in the CDR3. This clone has only one observation. Measured with immunoSEQ multiplex PCR; TCRdb has only the in-frame clones, and not every one. The profile shows some 62,000 clones, about 92% of them singletons. The V call is TRBV28, the J call TRBJ1-2; no clear D gene. The sequenced sample was peripheral blood, obtained in the second trimester of pregnancy. The clonotype originates from a female donor in good health, enrolled as a control in a pregnancy study. CDR3 residues: CASSLASGGMYYGYTF. The CDR3 DNA reads TGTGCCAGCAGTTTAGCCTCGGGAGGGATGTACTATGGCTACACCTTC.